One sample yielded the 17 T cell receptor beta chains listed below, sequenced in a study of blood T cell repertoires in COVID-19. Only in-frame clones appear in the TCRdb table, and some are missing; sequencing was by immunoSEQ multiplex PCR. The sample yields 35,000 or so clones, around nine tenths seen once. The sequenced sample was peripheral blood. These receptors came from a human donor in a cohort sampled during active COVID-19.

The gene calls are TRBV5-3 and TRBJ1-2, with a possible D match to TRBD1 (6 bases). TRBV5-3 is annotated as an ORF whose role is uncertain. The V end lost 2 bases, the J end lost 10 bases, and 18 bases lay between the germline ends. The CDR3 loop spans 14 amino acids. DNA of the CDR3: TGTGCCAGAAGCTTCGGACAGCCCAAGGTGCTCTACACCTTC. Translated: CARSFGQPKVLYTF.

V is TRBV6-5 and J is TRBJ2-5; D might be TRBD2 (5 bases). The CDR3 extends over 15 amino acids. V dropped 6 bases and J dropped 0 bases, with 14 bases sitting between them. Germline CDR1 and CDR2: MNHEY and SVGAGI. The CDR3 loop is CASRPTSFYQETQYF. The DNA of the CDR3 is TGTGCCAGCAGACCCACTAGTTTCTACCAAGAGACCCAGTACTTC.

CDR3 coding DNA: TGCGCCAGCAGCTTGGCCCCAACAGGGGATCCCCAAGAGACCCAGTACTTC. Amino acids: CASSLAPTGDPQETQYF. This chain connects TRBV5-1 to TRBJ2-5; 7 nucleotides align to TRBD1. In germline, CDR1 is SGHRS, CDR2 YFSETQ. V dropped 0 bases and J dropped 1; count of bases not matched to a gene: 9. The CDR3 runs 17 residues.

This clone was detected once. The chain is built from TRBV7-9 and TRBJ2-7; 12 nucleotides agree with TRBD2. The CDR3 covers 15 residues. Looked up from germline, CDR1 is SEHNR and CDR2 is FQNEAQ (reference sequence). Trimming cost V 5 bases and J 7 bases; bases outside gene matches: 9. The CDR3 DNA sequence: TGTGCCAGCAGCCCACGACTAGCGGGAGCCGGGGAGCAGTACTTC. Translation gives CASSPRLAGAGEQYF.

V and J are TRBV4-1 and TRBJ1-1; TRBD1 might be the D (6 bases). V lost 3 bases, J lost 4 bases, and 9 bases lay in between. Germline CDR1 and CDR2: MGHRA and YSYEKL. The CDR3 loop spans 13 amino acids. CDR3 amino acids: CASSQVQGTEAFF. In DNA form, the CDR3 reads TGCGCCAGCAGCCAGGTACAGGGCACTGAAGCTTTCTTT.

This clone was counted once. The chain has TRBV2 and TRBJ2-2; 8 nucleotides align to TRBD2. Per germline, CDR1 SNHLY and CDR2 FYNNEI. V lost 5 bases to trimming and J lost 8 bases; unmatched junction nucleotides: 7. This CDR3 has 14 amino acids. The CDR3 region has the DNA TGTGCCAGCAGTTTCTCGGGCGGGAGGGGGGAGCTGTTTTTT. It encodes CASSFSGGRGELFF.

This sequence joins TRBV6-5 and TRBJ2-7, with a possible D match to TRBD1 (6 bases). CDR1 and CDR2 from the germline V gene are MNHEY and SVGAGI. The CDR3 is made up of 14 amino acids. V was shortened by 2 bases and J by 4 bases, with 12 bases between the two germline ends. This CDR3 is CASSYKPQGYEQYF. CDR3 bases: TGTGCCAGCAGTTACAAGCCTCAGGGGTACGAGCAGTACTTC.

Here the CDR3 DNA reads TGTGCCACCAGCAGAGAGGGGGGAGGGACCGGGGAGCTGTTTTTT. It is translated as CATSREGGGTGELFF. J is TRBJ2-2 and V is TRBV15; 7 bases are a match to TRBD2. Losses at the gene ends were 0 bases for V and 5 bases for J; bases not matched to a gene: 3. CDR3 length: 15 amino acids. The germline CDR1 and CDR2 sequences are LNHNV and YYDKDF (reference sequence).

The DNA of the CDR3 is TGTGCCAGCAGTCCAACTACTCCGGGACAGTCCACAGATACGCAGTATTTT. Its protein is CASSPTTPGQSTDTQYF. The gene calls are TRBV6-6 and TRBJ2-3; TRBD1 matches 7 bases. The CDR3 contains 17 residues. Germline values: CDR1 MNHNY, CDR2 SVGAGI (reference sequence). V dropped 5 bases and J dropped 2; count of bases not matched to a gene: 13.

The chain links TRBV19 to TRBJ2-7; 9 bases agree with TRBD1. The germline V gene has CDR1 LNHDA and CDR2 SQIVND (reference sequence). Trimming took 5 bases from V and 2 from J; bases not matched to a gene: 13. CDR3 length: 17 amino acids. The CDR3 here is CASSPGIMGQGPYEQYF. DNA for the CDR3: TGTGCCAGTAGTCCCGGGATTATGGGACAGGGACCCTACGAGCAGTACTTC.

The chain carries TRBV5-1 and TRBJ2-5; D not resolved. Germline CDR1 is SGHRS and CDR2 is YFSETQ. This CDR3 has 15 amino acids. V was clipped by 6 bases and J by 3 bases, with 18 bases between them. CDR3 nucleotides: TGCGCCAGCAAGCCCCTCTTATGGGCAAAAGAGACCCAGTACTTC. Amino acids: CASKPLLWAKETQYF.

The genes are TRBV30 and TRBJ2-7; TRBD1 matches 7 bases. Germline CDR1 is GTSNPN and CDR2 is SVGIG (reference sequence). V lost 1 base and J lost 0; bases outside the gene matches: 6. The CDR3 extends over 15 amino acids. Written as DNA, the CDR3 is TGTGCCTGGAGTGAATACAGGGGTTTCTCCTACGAGCAGTACTTC. Its translation: CAWSEYRGFSYEQYF. The variable domain in full, with the rest retrieved from reference TRBV30 and TRBJ2-7, is SQTIHQWPATLVQPVGSPLSLECTVEGTSNPNLYWYRQAAGRGLQLLFYSVGIGQISSEVPQNLSASRPQDRQFILSSKKLLLSDSGFYLCAWSEYRGFSYEQYFGPGTRLTVT.

This rearrangement joins TRBV27 to TRBJ1-1; the D gene is possibly TRBD1 (6 bases). Germline V gives CDR1 MNHEY, CDR2 SMNVEV (reference sequence). This CDR3 is built from 14 residues. Trimming took 5 bases from V and 6 from J, leaving 16 bases between them. The CDR3 DNA reads TGTGCCAGCAGTACCCACAGGGTTCGGGCTGAAGCTTTCTTT. It translates to CASSTHRVRAEAFF.

CDR3 DNA: TGCGCCAGCAGCTTGGGTCCCGACAATAATTCACCCCTCCACTTT. Translating it yields CASSLGPDNNSPLHF. The V and J genes are TRBV5-1 and TRBJ1-6; D is unresolved. V lost 0 bases to trimming and J lost 5 bases, with 9 bases between them. Germline V gene data show CDR1 as SGHRS and CDR2 as YFSETQ. This CDR3 has 15 amino acids.

V is TRBV20-1 and J is TRBJ2-3, with D possibly matching TRBD2 (5 bases). Germline values: CDR1 DFQATT, CDR2 SNEGSKA (reference sequence). The ends were cut back, 3 bases at V and 13 bases at J, with 14 bases in the middle. The length of the CDR3 is 11 residues. In DNA form, the CDR3 reads TGCAGTGCTAGTGACTATAATCCGGAGTATTTT. Translated, it gives CSASDYNPEYF.

This clone has just a few counts. The rearrangement uses TRBV12-3 or TRBV12-4 and TRBJ1-2, with 8 bases lining up with TRBD1. CDR3 length equals 13 residues. V gave up 6 bases and J gave up 9 bases; unmatched junction bases: 9. The chain's CDR3 is CASRPGQGISYTF. CDR3 in DNA: TGTGCCAGCAGGCCTGGACAGGGAATAAGCTACACCTTC.

V and J are TRBV5-1 and TRBJ2-7; D might be TRBD1 (5 bases). V lost 3 bases and J lost 1, with 14 bases in between. Germline V lookup: CDR1 SGHRS, CDR2 YFSETQ. This CDR3 is built from 15 residues. The CDR3: CASSSGQGRSYEQYF. CDR3 coding DNA: TGCGCCAGCAGCTCAGGTCAGGGTAGATCCTACGAGCAGTACTTC. Drawing the rest from reference TRBV5-1 and TRBJ2-7, the complete variable domain is KAGVTQTPRYLIKTRGQQVTLSCSPISGHRSVSWYQQTPGQGLQFLFEYFSETQRNKGNFPGRFSGRQFSNSRSEMNVSTLELGDSALYLCASSSGQGRSYEQYFGPGTRLTVT.